The 25 T cell receptor beta chains below were found in one sample sequenced in a study of blood T cell repertoires in COVID-19. Measured with immunoSEQ multiplex PCR; TCRdb has only the in-frame clones, and not every one. The sample has 110,000 to 150,000 clones, roughly 75% seen once. The specimen sequenced was PBMCs or T cells enriched from blood (not recorded which). Receptors were obtained from a woman aged 45-60 years who had recovered from COVID-19.

The V call is TRBV9, the J call TRBJ2-2, with D perhaps TRBD1 (6 bases). CDR1 and CDR2 (germline): SGDLS, YYNGEE. Deletions cut 2 bases from V and 1 base from J, with 6 bases between. The CDR3 has 14 amino acids. The CDR3 bases are TGTGCCAGCAGCGTGACAGGGAACACCGGGGAGCTGTTTTTT. Protein product: CASSVTGNTGELFF.

The chain uses TRBV15 and TRBJ1-2; 7 nucleotides align to TRBD1. The CDR3 is 14 residues long. J lost 5 bases, V lost 7 bases, and 10 bases had no gene match. CDR1 and CDR2 (germline): LNHNV, YYDKDF (reference sequence). CDR3 nucleotide sequence: TGTGCCACCACCTTGACAGGGAGCGGTTATGGCTACACCTTC. Translation gives CATTLTGSGYGYTF.

The V gene is TRBV28, the J gene TRBJ2-7, with 9 bases matching TRBD2. In germline, CDR1 is MDHEN, CDR2 SYDVKM. The CDR3 runs 16 residues. Trimming cost V 4 bases and J 0 bases; bases outside gene matches: 7. As DNA, the CDR3 is TGTGCCAGCAGTTCCTTGCGGGGGGGGAGCTCCTACGAGCAGTACGTC. Its translation is CASSSLRGGSSYEQYV.

The rearrangement links TRBV10-1 to TRBJ2-4; 8 bases map to TRBD1. Trimming removed 6 bases from V and 5 bases from J; junction bases left unmatched: 6. CDR3 size: 14 residues. CDR1 WNHNN and CDR2 SYGVQD come from the germline V gene (reference sequence). CDR3 amino acids: CASSADRAENIQYF. CDR3 nucleotides: TGCGCCAGCAGCGCGGACAGGGCGGAAAACATTCAGTACTTC.

The chain combines TRBV5-1 with TRBJ2-2; D might be TRBD2 (5 bases). The CDR3 is 15 amino acids. The V end was cut by 0 bases, the J end by 3 bases, with 9 bases between. In germline, CDR1 is SGHRS, CDR2 YFSETQ. CDR3 in DNA: TGCGCCAGCAGCTTGGGGACGGGGTACACCGGGGAGCTGTTTTTT. It is translated as CASSLGTGYTGELFF.

The J gene is TRBJ1-2, the V gene TRBV5-5; D uncertain. The ends were cut back, 0 bases at V and 5 bases at J, with 5 bases in the middle. The CDR3 is made up of 12 amino acids. Germline V CDR1 and CDR2: SGHKS, YYEKEE (reference sequence). The CDR3 loop is CASSLAVYGYTF. The CDR3 DNA is TGTGCCAGCAGCTTGGCTGTGTATGGCTACACCTTC.

This clone appeared a few times. V gene TRBV6-1 combines with J gene TRBJ2-2; the D gene is possibly TRBD1 (5 bases). Trimming removed 1 base from V and 9 bases from J, with 15 bases in between. Germline-derived CDR1 and CDR2 are MNHNS and SASEGT. The CDR3 is 15 residues long. The CDR3 sequence: CASSEDGLDSRELFF. For the CDR3, the DNA is TGTGCCAGCAGTGAAGACGGTTTAGACAGTAGGGAGCTGTTTTTT.

The rearrangement uses TRBV10-2 and TRBJ1-2; 8 bases match TRBD1. After removal of 6 bases from V and 1 base from J, the junction contained 1 base not matched to a gene. Per germline, CDR1 WSHSY and CDR2 SAAADI. The CDR3 consists of 13 residues. CDR3 nucleotide sequence: TGCGCCAGCAGAGACAGGGGTAACTATGGCTACACCTTC. It codes for CASRDRGNYGYTF.

The chain joins TRBV19 to TRBJ1-2; 10 bases agree with TRBD1. The CDR3 spans 16 residues. J was trimmed by 8 bases and V by 4 bases; bases with no gene match: 13. Germline CDR1 and CDR2: LNHDA and SQIVND (reference sequence). CDR3 nucleotides: TGTGCCAGTAGTAGGAATCCGGGACAGGGGAAGTCCGGCTACACCTTC. Protein: CASSRNPGQGKSGYTF.

The table lists this clone with a count of one. This chain connects TRBV7-3 to TRBJ2-3; 12 bases map to TRBD2. Trimming took 5 bases from V and 0 from J; bases not matched to a gene: 6. The CDR3 spans 17 residues. CDR1 and CDR2 (germline): SGHTA, FQGTGA. The CDR3 loop reads CASSHPLAGGSTDTQYF. CDR3 bases: TGTGCCAGCAGCCATCCCCTAGCGGGGGGGAGCACAGATACGCAGTATTTT.

The chain couples TRBV9 to TRBJ1-1, with TRBD1 as a possible D gene (5 bases). V shed 0 bases and J shed 5 bases, with 17 bases lying between them. Germline V lookup: CDR1 SGDLS, CDR2 YYNGEE. The length of the CDR3 is 16 residues. In nucleotides, the CDR3 is TGTGCCAGCAGCGTAGGGGAGCGGGGGGAGAATACTGAAGCTTTCTTT. It translates to CASSVGERGENTEAFF.

V gene TRBV10-3 combines with J gene TRBJ2-1; unclear D gene. The CDR3 is 14 residues long. The V end lost 10 bases, the J end lost 4 bases, and 17 bases lay between the germline ends. Germline V gene lookup returns CDR1 ENHRY and CDR2 SYGVKD. The CDR3 coding sequence is TGTGCCACCCTATTTGCGTTGACTTACAATGAGCAGTTCTTC. Its protein is CATLFALTYNEQFF.

This chain links TRBV10-3 with TRBJ2-4; 10 bases are a match to TRBD1. CDR1 is ENHRY, CDR2 SYGVKD, per germline. J gave up 8 bases and V 0 bases, and 4 bases lay outside the gene matches. The CDR3 is made up of 15 amino acids. The CDR3, as DNA: TGTGCCATCAGTGAGTCGACAGGGGGCGGGGACATTCAGTACTTC. Its protein product is CAISESTGGGDIQYF.

The V gene is TRBV6-5, the J gene TRBJ1-2, with 7 bases that match TRBD1. V shed 5 bases, J shed 5 bases, and the junction held 11 bases outside the gene matches. This CDR3 region has 15 residues. Germline V gene lookup returns CDR1 MNHEY and CDR2 SVGAGI. CDR3 bases: TGTGCCAGCAGTCTCCGACAGGGAAAAGGGTATGGCTACACCTTC. Translation: CASSLRQGKGYGYTF.

The gene calls are TRBV19 and TRBJ2-1, with 16 bases that match TRBD2. V shed 4 bases and J 1 base; nucleotides not matched to a gene: 7. The germline CDR1 and CDR2 sequences are LNHDA and SQIVND (reference sequence). CDR3 size: 19 residues. The CDR3, as DNA: TGTGCCAGTAGTACGGGACTAGCGGGGGGGCCCAGATCCTACAATGAGCAGTTCTTC. Its protein is CASSTGLAGGPRSYNEQFF.

This clone has a single count. The rearrangement joins TRBV6-5 to TRBJ2-3; D is undetermined. The CDR3 extends over 14 amino acids. The germline CDR1 and CDR2 sequences are MNHEY and SVGAGI. V lost 2 bases to trimming and J lost 3 bases, with 9 bases between them. CDR3 coding DNA: TGTGCCAGCAGTTACGCGGCAGCGACAGATACGCAGTATTTT. Protein: CASSYAAATDTQYF.

The chain uses TRBV7-3 and TRBJ2-3; TRBD2 aligns across 14 bases. Germline trimming cut 0 bases from V and 5 bases from J; bases unmatched to any gene: 7. The CDR3 sequence is 18 residues long. Germline values: CDR1 SGHTA, CDR2 FQGTGA. As DNA, the CDR3 is TGTGCCAGCAGCTTAACCCTCGGACTAGCGGGGGGCGGAGATACGCAGTATTTT. Protein: CASSLTLGLAGGGDTQYF.

V gene TRBV4-1 combines with J gene TRBJ1-3; D remains ambiguous. Trimming shortened V by 0 bases and J by 1 base, and 10 bases separated the two germline ends. The CDR3 loop spans 16 amino acids. In germline, CDR1 is MGHRA, CDR2 YSYEKL. CDR3 sequence: CASSQEFVRSGNTIYF. The CDR3 nucleotides read TGCGCCAGCAGCCAAGAATTTGTCCGGTCTGGAAACACCATATATTTT.

The chain links TRBV27 to TRBJ1-1, with D perhaps matching TRBD1 (5 bases). Trimming left V 2 bases short and J 8 bases short, with 12 bases between. The CDR3 has 13 amino acids. The germline gives CDR1 MNHEY, CDR2 SMNVEV (reference sequence). The CDR3 bases are TGTGCCAGCAGTTTAAAGGCAGGGTACGAAGCTTTCTTT. Its translation is CASSLKAGYEAFF.

The V gene is TRBV5-1, the J gene TRBJ1-6, with 7 bases matching TRBD1. The germline V gene has CDR1 SGHRS and CDR2 YFSETQ. The V gene end was trimmed by 3 bases and the J gene end by 7 bases; junction bases not matched to a gene: 10. The CDR3 has 16 amino acids. The CDR3 DNA reads as TGCGCCAGCAGCTCGAAGACTCGACAGGGCAATTCACCCCTCCACTTT. It encodes CASSSKTRQGNSPLHF.

The chain joins TRBV6-1 to TRBJ2-3; 8 nucleotides agree with TRBD2. CDR1 and CDR2 from the germline V gene are MNHNS and SASEGT. This CDR3 is 17 amino acids long. V trimming: 0 bases; J trimming: 2 bases; junction bases outside the gene matches: 7. Here the CDR3 reads CASSEASGSGVTDTQYF. CDR3 bases: TGTGCCAGCAGTGAAGCGTCGGGTAGCGGGGTCACAGATACGCAGTATTTT.

The gene calls are TRBV9 and TRBJ2-1, with D possibly matching TRBD1 (6 bases). Looked up from germline, CDR1 is SGDLS and CDR2 is YYNGEE. This CDR3 contains 14 residues. The V gene lost 4 bases and the J gene lost 9 bases, with 17 bases spanning the gap. CDR3 DNA: TGTGCCAGCAGCAAAGAACTGGGGGCCCGTGAGCAGTTCTTC. Translation: CASSKELGAREQFF.

This clone has more than one count but fewer than ten. The chain uses TRBV28 and TRBJ2-5, with 10 bases lining up with TRBD2. The CDR3 runs to 15 residues. Per the germline V gene, CDR1 is MDHEN and CDR2 is SYDVKM. V gave up 10 bases and J gave up 5 bases; unmatched junction bases: 13. DNA of the CDR3: TGTGCCACCATCTCATACGGGACTAGCGCCGAGACCCAGTACTTC. It translates to CATISYGTSAETQYF.

There are a few counts of this clone. The V and J genes are TRBV7-2 and TRBJ1-4; a weak D match, TRBD1 (5 bases). The CDR3 runs 14 residues. V was clipped by 3 bases and J by 1 base, with 6 bases between them. From germline, CDR1 is SGHTA and CDR2 FQGNSA. The CDR3 nucleotides are TGTGCCAGCAGCTTGACAGTAACTAATGAAAAACTGTTTTTT. Its protein is CASSLTVTNEKLFF.

This clone was picked up one time. J is TRBJ1-1 and V is TRBV5-1, with 7 bases aligning to TRBD1. Per germline, CDR1 SGHRS and CDR2 YFSETQ. The CDR3 consists of 17 residues. With 3 bases clipped from V and 0 bases from J, the junction kept 11 bases outside the gene matches. The CDR3 coding sequence is TGCGCCAGCAGCTCCGGACAGGAAAGGGGGGTGAACACTGAAGCTTTCTTT. Translating gives CASSSGQERGVNTEAFF. Drawing the rest from reference TRBV5-1 and TRBJ1-1, the complete variable domain is KAGVTQTPRYLIKTRGQQVTLSCSPISGHRSVSWYQQTPGQGLQFLFEYFSETQRNKGNFPGRFSGRQFSNSRSEMNVSTLELGDSALYLCASSSGQERGVNTEAFFGQGTRLTVV.